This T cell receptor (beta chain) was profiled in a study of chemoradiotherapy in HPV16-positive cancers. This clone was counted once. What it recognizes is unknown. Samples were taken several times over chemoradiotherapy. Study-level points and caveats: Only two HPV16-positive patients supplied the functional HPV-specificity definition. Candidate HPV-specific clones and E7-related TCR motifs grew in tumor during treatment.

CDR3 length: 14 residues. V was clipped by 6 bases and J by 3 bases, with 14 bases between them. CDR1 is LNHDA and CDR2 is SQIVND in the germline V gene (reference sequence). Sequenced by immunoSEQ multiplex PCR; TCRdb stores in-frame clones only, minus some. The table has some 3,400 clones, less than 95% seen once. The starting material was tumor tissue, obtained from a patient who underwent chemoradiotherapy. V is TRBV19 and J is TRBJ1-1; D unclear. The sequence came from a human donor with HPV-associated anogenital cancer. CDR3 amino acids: CASRSGYLDTEAFF. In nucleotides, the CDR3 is TGTGCCAGTAGGAGCGGTTATTTAGACACTGAAGCTTTCTTT. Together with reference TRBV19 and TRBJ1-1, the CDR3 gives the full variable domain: DGGITQSPKYLFRKEGQNVTLSCEQNLNHDAMYWYRQDPGQGLRLIYYSQIVNDFQKGDIAEGYSVSREKKESFPLTVTSAQKNPTAFYLCASRSGYLDTEAFFGQGTRLTVV.